The T cell receptor beta chain described here comes from a study of vaccination and CD4 T cells after COVID-19. Study background: The convalescents were made up of six males and four females, two of whom were Hispanic. The cells were exposed to overlapping spike peptides originating from SARS-CoV-2, HCoV-NL63, HCoV-OC43 and HCoV-229E for stimulation.

The Oncomine TCR Beta short-read assay generated sequence data from the DNA of cultured CD4+ T cells. TCRdb used MiXCR to reprocess the PCR reads, holding one entry per CDR3 protein. This table holds about 10,000 distinct CDR3 sequences, approximately 49% found once. The CDR3 consists of 14 residues. Trimming left V 3 bases short and J 5 bases short, with 14 bases between. Germline V gene data show CDR1 as SGHRS and CDR2 as YFSETQ. Stated treatment: roughly 10-day PBMC culture with coronavirus spike peptide pools or control peptides (ViraFEST assay). This clonotype was seen only once. Its antigen is currently unknown.

The V gene is TRBV5-1, the J gene TRBJ2-5; D might be TRBD1 (6 bases). Sequences were obtained from CD4+ T cells from blood, cultured in vitro. The source is a human donor who had recovered from COVID-19. The CDR3 protein is CASSWYRVSETQYF. The CDR3 DNA follows: TGCGCCAGCAGCTGGTACAGGGTTTCGGAGACCCAGTACTTC.